What follows are 9 T cell receptor beta chains derived from one specimen sequenced in a study of blood T cell repertoires in COVID-19. Clones were sequenced by immunoSEQ multiplex PCR, and TCRdb holds only the in-frame ones, with some missing. The sample has 300,000 to 400,000 clones, 80% to 90% seen once. Sequenced sample: PBMCs or T cells enriched from blood (not recorded which). These receptors all come from a man younger than 35 who had recovered from COVID-19.

This chain links TRBV6-5 with TRBJ2-7; TRBD1 matches at 8 bases. Germline assignment: CDR1 MNHEY and CDR2 SVGAGI. V gave up 4 bases and J gave up 4 bases; unmatched junction bases: 9. The CDR3 consists of 15 residues. The CDR3 region has the DNA TGTGCCAGCAGTTTGCGGACAGGGATTACTTACGAGCAGTACTTC. Translated, it gives CASSLRTGITYEQYF.

This sequence joins TRBV7-7 and TRBJ2-1, with D possibly TRBD1 on 6 matching bases. Trimming pared 1 base from V and 8 bases from J, leaving 15 bases between. Germline CDR1 and CDR2: SSHAT and FNYEAQ (reference sequence). There are 15 residues in the CDR3. This CDR3 is CASSLEIGQSYEQFF. The CDR3 region has the DNA TGTGCCAGCAGCTTAGAAATCGGACAGTCCTATGAGCAGTTCTTC.

Comment on this clone: One end of the junction is discordant with germline, which a read error may explain. This chain uses TRBV10-3 with TRBJ1-2, with TRBD1 matching over 7 bases. CDR1 and CDR2 (germline): ENHRY, SYGVKD. This CDR3 contains 13 residues. CDR3 sequence reads: CTISEEGAGGYTF. The CDR3, as DNA: TGTACCATCAGTGAAGAGGGGGCGGGTGGCTACACCTTC.

V usage is TRBV6-5 and J usage is TRBJ2-2; D may be TRBD2 (6 bases). Germline values: CDR1 MNHEY, CDR2 SVGAGI. CDR3 length equals 16 residues. With 1 base removed from V and 7 bases from J, the gap between germline ends came to 16 bases. The DNA for the CDR3 is TGTGCCAGCAGTTACTTGAGGCGGAGGGAGAGCGGGGAGCTGTTTTTT. Residues: CASSYLRRRESGELFF.

The chain couples TRBV25-1 to TRBJ1-5; 7 nucleotides line up with TRBD1. The germline V gene encodes CDR1 MGHDK and CDR2 SYGVNS. The CDR3 is 14 residues long. V lost 6 bases, J lost 4 bases, and 6 bases stayed unmatched. Here the CDR3 DNA reads TGTGCCAGCAGCCAGACAGGGAATAATCAGCCCCAGCATTTT. It is translated as CASSQTGNNQPQHF.

The sample holds a few counts of this clone. Other DNA sequences of this sample code for an identical CDR3. The rearrangement joins TRBV6-5 to TRBJ1-5; TRBD1 might be the D (6 bases). V dropped 4 bases and J dropped 6 bases, with 10 bases sitting between them. The CDR3 is 13 residues long. Germline-derived CDR1 and CDR2 are MNHEY and SVGAGI. CDR3: CASSSRGSQPQHF. The DNA of the CDR3 is TGTGCCAGCAGTTCCAGGGGAAGTCAGCCCCAGCATTTT.

The CDR3 coding sequence is TGCAGCGTTGGCCGGCTAGCGGGAGGCACCGGGGAGCTGTTTTTT. As protein: CSVGRLAGGTGELFF. The chain recombines TRBV29-1 with TRBJ2-2; 11 bases match TRBD2. In germline, CDR1 is SQVTM, CDR2 ANQGSEA. V dropped 4 bases and J dropped 4; count of bases not matched to a gene: 5. The CDR3 is 15 amino acids.

The V gene is TRBV7-3, the J gene TRBJ2-1; 8 bases align to TRBD2. CDR1 and CDR2 from the germline V gene are SGHTA and FQGTGA. The V gene end was trimmed by 5 bases and the J gene end by 7 bases; junction bases not matched to a gene: 10. The CDR3 has 15 residues. The CDR3 loop is CASSPTGGGGNEQFF. CDR3 nucleotide sequence: TGTGCCAGCAGCCCCACGGGGGGCGGGGGGAATGAGCAGTTCTTC.

The chain joins TRBV7-9 to TRBJ1-1, with D perhaps matching TRBD1 (5 bases). The CDR3 loop spans 15 amino acids. The ends were cut back, 0 bases at V and 2 bases at J, with 10 bases in the middle. The germline V gene has CDR1 SEHNR and CDR2 FQNEAQ (reference sequence). CDR3 nucleotide sequence: TGTGCCAGCAGCTTAGCGCAGGGTTTTAACACTGAAGCTTTCTTT. It encodes CASSLAQGFNTEAFF.